Below, 32 T cell receptor beta chains from the same sample are listed, as sequenced in a study of cytomegalovirus exposure and HLA in healthy donors. This PCR relied on a set of 60 Vbeta primers and 13 Jbeta primers. Libraries were prepared by immunoSEQ multiplex PCR; TCRdb keeps only in-frame clonotypes and omits some of them. The table records around 140,000 clones, approximately 84% of them present only once. The specimen was PBMCs. Receptor source: a man under 40 in good health and CMV-seropositive.

The CDR3 is CASTQRGQNEKLFF. The CDR3, as DNA: TGTGCCAGCACCCAAAGGGGGCAGAATGAAAAACTGTTTTTT. The V gene is TRBV6-1, the J gene TRBJ1-4; TRBD1 matches 7 bases. J was trimmed by 5 bases and V by 7 bases; bases with no gene match: 7. The CDR3 sequence is 14 residues long. CDR1 is MNHNS, CDR2 SASEGT, per germline.

The chain couples TRBV7-2 to TRBJ2-5; D possibly corresponds to TRBD1 (7 bases). V dropped 6 bases and J dropped 3 bases, with 11 bases sitting between them. Germline assignment: CDR1 SGHTA and CDR2 FQGNSA. This CDR3 contains 13 residues. The CDR3: CASRGRGEETQYF. CDR3 DNA sequence: TGTGCCAGCAGGGGCAGGGGGGAAGAGACCCAGTACTTC.

The genes are TRBV19 and TRBJ1-5; tentatively, D is TRBD1 (5 bases). The V gene's germline CDR1 is LNHDA and CDR2 SQIVND (reference sequence). The CDR3 covers 14 residues. With 8 bases removed from V and 1 base from J, the gap between germline ends came to 12 bases. The DNA for the CDR3 is TGTGCCAGTTCCAGGCCAGGGAGCAATCAGCCCCAGCATTTT. Residues: CASSRPGSNQPQHF.

This CDR3 reads CASSPIVGGAGYGYTF. Here the CDR3 DNA reads TGCGCCAGCAGCCCTATCGTCGGGGGGGCAGGCTATGGCTACACCTTC. The chain joins TRBV5-1 to TRBJ1-2; TRBD1 might be the D (6 bases). Germline V gene data show CDR1 as SGHRS and CDR2 as YFSETQ. Trimming left V 4 bases short and J 4 bases short, with 20 bases between. The CDR3 has 16 residues.

This clone was observed once. This rearrangement joins TRBV19 to TRBJ2-7; the D gene is possibly TRBD1 (5 bases). The V gene lost 3 bases and the J gene lost 3 bases, with 12 bases spanning the gap. The CDR3 totals 14 residues. CDR1 and CDR2 (germline): LNHDA, SQIVND (reference sequence). The CDR3 region has the DNA TGTGCCAGTAGTATCCAGGGATCACTCTACGAGCAGTACTTC. Translating it yields CASSIQGSLYEQYF. Combining the CDR3 with reference TRBV19 and TRBJ2-7 gives the whole variable domain DGGITQSPKYLFRKEGQNVTLSCEQNLNHDAMYWYRQDPGQGLRLIYYSQIVNDFQKGDIAEGYSVSREKKESFPLTVTSAQKNPTAFYLCASSIQGSLYEQYFGPGTRLTVT.

This clone was recorded a few times. The V call is TRBV4-2, the J call TRBJ1-5, with D perhaps TRBD1 (5 bases). V was clipped by 5 bases and J by 6 bases, with 17 bases between them. The CDR3 loop spans 15 amino acids. Germline V gives CDR1 LGHNA, CDR2 YNFKEQ. The CDR3 loop reads CASSSFSGGGQPQHF. DNA for the CDR3: TGTGCCAGCAGCTCCTTCTCCGGGGGAGGTCAGCCCCAGCATTTT.

This clone was picked up one time. This sequence joins TRBV7-9 and TRBJ2-5, with 7 bases lining up with TRBD2. Unmatched junction bases numbered 4, after V lost 5 bases and J lost 4 bases. Germline values: CDR1 SEHNR, CDR2 FQNEAQ (reference sequence). CDR3 length equals 13 residues. As DNA, the CDR3 is TGTGCCAGCAGCCCCCCGGGGGGAGAGACCCAGTACTTC. Protein: CASSPPGGETQYF.

This chain connects TRBV29-1 to TRBJ1-1, with TRBD1 as a possible D gene (5 bases). The ends were cut back, 7 bases at V and 6 bases at J, with 12 bases in the middle. The CDR3 has 11 amino acids. Germline loops: CDR1 SQVTM, CDR2 ANQGSEA. The CDR3 protein is CSAPWGAEAFF. DNA of the CDR3: TGCAGCGCCCCGTGGGGGGCTGAAGCTTTCTTT.

The V gene is TRBV5-8, the J gene TRBJ2-1; D might be TRBD1 (5 bases). CDR1 and CDR2 (germline): SGHTS, YDEGEE. Trimming took off 4 bases at V and 6 bases at J, with 17 bases between the two ends. The CDR3 totals 15 residues. CDR3 amino acids: CASSTGRNRGNEQFF. The CDR3, as DNA: TGTGCCAGCAGCACCGGACGGAATAGGGGCAATGAGCAGTTCTTC.

This sequence joins TRBV6-1 and TRBJ2-7; 7 bases map to TRBD1. Unmatched junction bases numbered 6, after V lost 11 bases and J lost 2 bases. CDR3 length equals 12 residues. Germline CDR1 MNHNS, CDR2 SASEGT. The CDR3 reads CALRTGAYEQYF. DNA for the CDR3: TGTGCCTTGCGGACAGGCGCCTACGAGCAGTACTTC.

The rearrangement joins TRBV5-6 to TRBJ2-7; no definite D call. V lost 0 bases to trimming and J lost 6 bases, with 13 bases between them. Germline V gene data show CDR1 as SGHDT and CDR2 as YYEEEE. This CDR3 is 14 amino acids long. The CDR3 bases are TGTGCCAGCAGCTTGGTTACCCTAGTCCCCGAGCAGTACTTC. This encodes CASSLVTLVPEQYF.

Here the CDR3 reads CASSLGGRAGELFF. The CDR3 DNA follows: TGTGCCAGCAGTTTAGGCGGGCGGGCCGGGGAGCTGTTTTTT. V and J are TRBV28 and TRBJ2-2; D perhaps matches TRBD2 (5 bases). Trimming removed 2 bases at V and 6 bases at J, with 10 bases between. Germline assignment: CDR1 MDHEN and CDR2 SYDVKM. The CDR3 runs 14 residues.

This chain connects TRBV19 to TRBJ2-3; possible D gene TRBD2, 6 bases. Germline-derived CDR1 and CDR2 are LNHDA and SQIVND (reference sequence). CDR3 length: 14 amino acids. Trimming took off 10 bases at V and 3 bases at J, with 17 bases between the two ends. The CDR3 reads CATINGGGTDTQYF. The CDR3 coding sequence is TGTGCCACCATCAACGGGGGAGGAACAGATACGCAGTATTTT.

This clone was detected a few times. This rearrangement joins TRBV19 to TRBJ1-2, with a possible D match to TRBD1 (6 bases). The V gene's germline CDR1 is LNHDA and CDR2 SQIVND (reference sequence). The CDR3 sequence is 12 residues long. Between the trimmed V and J ends, which lost 11 bases and 8 bases, there was a span of 18 bases. Written as DNA, the CDR3 is TGTGCCGGACAAGGGGGAGATCACGGCTACACCTTC. This gives the protein CAGQGGDHGYTF.

The chain couples TRBV9 to TRBJ1-2; the D gene is possibly TRBD1 (5 bases). The germline gives CDR1 SGDLS, CDR2 YYNGEE. The CDR3 runs to 14 residues. V was pared by 1 base and J by 12 bases, with 19 bases between. This CDR3 reads CASSVSTDPWGHTF. The CDR3 coding sequence is TGTGCCAGCAGCGTATCAACCGACCCATGGGGCCACACCTTC. Variable domain in full (rest from reference TRBV9 and TRBJ1-2): DSGVTQTPKHLITATGQRVTLRCSPRSGDLSVYWYQQSLDQGLQFLIQYYNGEERAKGNILERFSAQQFPDLHSELNLSSLELGDSALYFCASSVSTDPWGHTFGSGTRLTVV.

The chain links TRBV28 to TRBJ1-5, with TRBD1 matching over 8 bases. V trimming: 6 bases; J trimming: 9 bases; junction bases outside the gene matches: 10. CDR3 size: 14 residues. Looked up from germline, CDR1 is MDHEN and CDR2 is SYDVKM. The CDR3 DNA follows: TGTGCCAGCAGACGGGACAGGTCTTTGAGGCCCCAGCATTTT. Protein: CASRRDRSLRPQHF.

This chain joins TRBV10-2 and TRBJ1-2; tentatively, D is TRBD1 (5 bases). Trimming took 2 bases from V and 8 from J, leaving 15 bases between them. CDR1 WSHSY and CDR2 SAAADI come from the germline V gene. CDR3 length: 14 amino acids. In nucleotides, the CDR3 is TGCGCCAGCAGTGAGGACAGTTCCATGGAAGGCTACACCTTC. The encoded protein is CASSEDSSMEGYTF.

This chain joins TRBV6-6 and TRBJ2-3; 11 nucleotides align to TRBD1. V shed 5 bases, J shed 5 bases, and the junction held 9 bases outside the gene matches. The CDR3 is 16 residues long. The germline gives CDR1 MNHNY, CDR2 SVGAGI (reference sequence). CDR3 coding DNA: TGTGCCAGCAGTGCCGGGACAGGGGGTTCGGTAGATACGCAGTATTTT. Encoded protein: CASSAGTGGSVDTQYF.

V is TRBV28 and J is TRBJ1-3, with 7 bases that match TRBD1. CDR1 and CDR2 (germline): MDHEN, SYDVKM. The CDR3 extends over 15 amino acids. The V and J ends lost 2 bases and 3 bases, in that order; junction bases with no gene match: 4. DNA of the CDR3: TGTGCCAGCAGTTTAAACAGGGGTATTGGAAACACCATATATTTT. Its translation: CASSLNRGIGNTIYF.

The CDR3 region is CASSGLREGSYEQYF. In DNA form, the CDR3 reads TGTGCCAGCAGTGGCCTCAGGGAGGGCTCCTACGAGCAGTACTTC. This chain connects TRBV27 to TRBJ2-7; 7 bases fit TRBD2. The CDR3 length is 15 residues. The V and J ends lost 5 bases and 0 bases, in that order; junction bases with no gene match: 7. Germline V gives CDR1 MNHEY, CDR2 SMNVEV (reference sequence).

For this clone: This same CDR3 is encoded by further DNA sequences in the sample. This chain uses TRBV6-6 with TRBJ2-1; 8 bases line up with TRBD2. This CDR3 spans 14 amino acids. Germline V CDR1 and CDR2: MNHNY, SVGAGI (reference sequence). V gave up 11 bases and J gave up 4 bases; unmatched junction bases: 10. The CDR3 nucleotides are TGTGCCTCAGAAGACCGGGGGGGGTACAATGAGCAGTTCTTC. This gives the protein CASEDRGGYNEQFF.

The chain uses TRBV6-1 and TRBJ2-3, with 8 bases that match TRBD2. Trimming removed 2 bases from V and 5 bases from J; junction bases left unmatched: 6. Germline CDR1 and CDR2: MNHNS and SASEGT. This CDR3 contains 15 residues. CDR3 region: CASSERSGGKDTQYF. Here the CDR3 DNA reads TGTGCCAGCAGTGAAAGGAGCGGGGGTAAAGATACGCAGTATTTT.

The rearrangement links TRBV6-1 to TRBJ2-7; 8 bases agree with TRBD2. Germline V gene sequence: CDR1 MNHNS, CDR2 SASEGT. The CDR3 is made up of 13 amino acids. Unmatched junction bases numbered 7, after V lost 10 bases and J lost 2 bases. The CDR3, as DNA: TGTGCCACTACGCTAGCGGGCCCCTACGAGCAGTACTTC. Its protein is CATTLAGPYEQYF.

The chain joins TRBV4-2 to TRBJ1-5; D is undetermined. Per germline, CDR1 LGHNA and CDR2 YNFKEQ. Trimming took 0 bases from V and 1 from J, leaving 7 bases between them. The CDR3 spans 15 residues. The CDR3 DNA sequence: TGTGCCAGCAGCCAAGAGACCGGGAGCAATCAGCCCCAGCATTTT. Translation: CASSQETGSNQPQHF.

J is TRBJ1-3 and V is TRBV30; no definite D call. From germline, CDR1 is GTSNPN and CDR2 SVGIG (reference sequence). Between the trimmed V and J ends, which lost 2 bases and 0 bases, there was a span of 11 bases. The CDR3 has 15 amino acids. CDR3 protein: CAWSIEASSGNTIYF. Here the CDR3 DNA reads TGTGCCTGGAGTATCGAAGCCTCCTCTGGAAACACCATATATTTT.

The chain uses TRBV19 and TRBJ1-2; D may be TRBD1 (6 bases). V gave up 4 bases and J gave up 2 bases, with 8 bases separating them. The CDR3 contains 13 residues. The V gene's germline CDR1 is LNHDA and CDR2 SQIVND (reference sequence). CDR3: CASSKDRNYGYTF. The CDR3 DNA follows: TGTGCCAGTAGTAAGGACAGAAACTATGGCTACACCTTC.

This chain links TRBV28 with TRBJ2-3, with 9 bases that match TRBD2. V shed 3 bases, J shed 2 bases, and the junction held 9 bases outside the gene matches. The germline gives CDR1 MDHEN, CDR2 SYDVKM. The CDR3 sequence is 17 residues long. For the CDR3, the DNA is TGTGCCAGCAGTTTTAAAGGCGGGGGGGATATCACAGATACGCAGTATTTT. It encodes CASSFKGGGDITDTQYF.

The J gene is TRBJ1-1, the V gene TRBV6-1, with D possibly TRBD1 on 6 matching bases. This CDR3 spans 13 amino acids. Trimming shortened V by 5 bases and J by 4 bases, and 11 bases separated the two germline ends. The V gene's germline CDR1 is MNHNS and CDR2 SASEGT. The CDR3 is CASSYLQGTEAFF. The CDR3 DNA reads TGTGCCAGCAGTTATCTACAGGGCACTGAAGCTTTCTTT.

This clone appeared a single time. In nucleotides, the CDR3 is TGTGCCAGCAGCGTAGAGGAGCTGGCGCTCCAAGAGACCCAGTACTTC. Translated: CASSVEELALQETQYF. V and J are TRBV9 and TRBJ2-5; D is uncertain. This CDR3 comprises 16 residues. Trimming pared 0 bases from V and 1 base from J, leaving 13 bases between. Per the germline V gene, CDR1 is SGDLS and CDR2 is YYNGEE.

J is TRBJ2-1 and V is TRBV5-1, with D possibly matching TRBD2 (7 bases). Trimming shortened V by 0 bases and J by 8 bases, and 18 bases separated the two germline ends. The CDR3 spans 16 residues. CDR1 is SGHRS, CDR2 YFSETQ, per germline. Written as DNA, the CDR3 is TGCGCCAGCAGCTTGGGCGGGGGCTCGACTACAGATGAGCAGTTCTTC. Its protein product is CASSLGGGSTTDEQFF. The full variable domain, completed using reference TRBV5-1 and TRBJ2-1, is KAGVTQTPRYLIKTRGQQVTLSCSPISGHRSVSWYQQTPGQGLQFLFEYFSETQRNKGNFPGRFSGRQFSNSRSEMNVSTLELGDSALYLCASSLGGGSTTDEQFFGPGTRLTVL.

This clone came up once. For the CDR3, the DNA is TGCAGCGTTGAAGAAAGCCGGGGCACAGATACGCAGTATTTT. Translating gives CSVEESRGTDTQYF. This chain uses TRBV29-1 with TRBJ2-3; D is uncertain. The V gene's germline CDR1 is SQVTM and CDR2 ANQGSEA. Trimming shortened V by 0 bases and J by 1 base, and 8 bases separated the two germline ends. CDR3 length equals 14 residues.

CDR3 coding DNA: TGTGCCAGCAGTTTAGGGGGCAGGCTTTCGGGGTTCTCCTACAATGAGCAGTTCTTC. Its translation: CASSLGGRLSGFSYNEQFF. The gene calls are TRBV28 and TRBJ2-1, with D possibly TRBD1 on 6 matching bases. Germline assignment: CDR1 MDHEN and CDR2 SYDVKM. V gave up 2 bases and J gave up 0 bases, with 20 bases separating them. The CDR3 has 19 residues.